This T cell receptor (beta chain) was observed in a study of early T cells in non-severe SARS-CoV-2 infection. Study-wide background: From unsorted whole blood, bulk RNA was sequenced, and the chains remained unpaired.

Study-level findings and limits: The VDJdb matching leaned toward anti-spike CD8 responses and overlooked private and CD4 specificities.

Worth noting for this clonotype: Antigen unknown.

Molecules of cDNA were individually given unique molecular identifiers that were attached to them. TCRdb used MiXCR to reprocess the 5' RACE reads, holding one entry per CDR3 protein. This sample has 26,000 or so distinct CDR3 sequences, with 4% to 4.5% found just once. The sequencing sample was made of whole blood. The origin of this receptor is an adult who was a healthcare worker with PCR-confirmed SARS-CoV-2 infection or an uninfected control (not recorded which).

CDR3 nucleotide sequence: TGCGCCAGCAGCTTGAGTGAGACCCAGTACTTC. Protein product: CASSLSETQYF. This chain uses TRBV5-1 with TRBJ2-5; D is uncertain. V lost 1 base and J 5 bases, leaving 3 bases between the germline ends. Per the germline V gene, CDR1 is SGHRS and CDR2 is YFSETQ. The CDR3 contains 11 residues.